These 23 T cell receptor beta chains were sequenced from one sample in a study of vaccination and CD4 T cells after COVID-19. These receptors' antigens are unknown. Treatment indicated: approximately 11-day PBMC culture with coronavirus spike peptide pools or control peptides (ViraFEST assay). Sequence data for DNA of cultured CD4+ T cells were generated by the Oncomine TCR Beta short-read assay. One entry per CDR3 protein results from TCRdb running MiXCR on the PCR reads. The sample shows 15,000 to 20,000 distinct CDR3 sequences, about 50% of them seen only once. The sequenced sample was CD4+ T cells from blood, cultured in vitro. The receptors stem from a human donor who had recovered from COVID-19.

This clonotype was seen only a few times. The chain recombines TRBV7-2 with TRBJ1-1; D gene ambiguous. V was shortened by 1 base and J by 11 bases, with 17 bases between the two germline ends. This CDR3 region has 14 residues. Looked up from germline, CDR1 is SGHTA and CDR2 is FQGNSA. CDR3 protein: CASSLEGKAREAFF. CDR3 in DNA: TGTGCCAGCAGCTTAGAGGGAAAGGCCCGTGAGGCTTTCTTT. The full variable domain, in which reference TRBV7-2 and TRBJ1-1 provide the parts outside the CDR3, is GAGVSQSPSNKVTEKGKDVELRCDPISGHTALYWYRQSLGQGLEFLIYFQGNSAPDKSGLPSDRFSAERTGGSVSTLTIQRTQQEDSAVYLCASSLEGKAREAFFGQGTRLTVV.

The chain has TRBV19 and TRBJ1-5; D remains ambiguous. This CDR3 contains 15 residues. The germline V and J ends were trimmed by 5 bases and 5 bases, with 16 bases remaining between them. The germline CDR1 and CDR2 sequences are LNHDA and SQIVND (reference sequence). DNA of the CDR3: TGTGCCAGTAGTCCCCCCCTGGCAGATGATCAGCCCCAGCATTTT. Amino acid sequence: CASSPPLADDQPQHF.

The chain employs TRBV7-9 and TRBJ1-1; 10 bases match TRBD1. Germline values: CDR1 SEHNR, CDR2 FQNEAQ (reference sequence). J was trimmed by 0 bases and V by 7 bases; bases with no gene match: 2. The CDR3 consists of 14 residues. The CDR3 region is CASTDRGLNTEAFF. The CDR3 nucleotides are TGTGCCAGCACCGACAGGGGGCTGAACACTGAAGCTTTCTTT.

This clonotype was observed a few times. This chain connects TRBV10-3 to TRBJ1-6; D remains unclear. The CDR3 has 14 residues. The V gene's germline CDR1 is ENHRY and CDR2 SYGVKD. V was cut by 4 bases and J by 10 bases, with 14 bases left in between. The CDR3 coding sequence is TGTGCCATCAGTGTGAGGGAAAAGGACTCACCCCTCCACTTT. Its protein product is CAISVREKDSPLHF.

The chain combines TRBV2 with TRBJ1-2; D might be TRBD1 (5 bases). Germline V CDR1 and CDR2: SNHLY, FYNNEI. Between the trimmed V and J ends, which lost 4 bases and 7 bases, there was a span of 16 bases. This CDR3 is built from 14 residues. The CDR3 is CASSGTRDWGGYTF. CDR3 nucleotides: TGTGCCAGCAGTGGTACGAGGGACTGGGGTGGCTACACCTTC.

This clonotype was observed a few times. V is TRBV6-2 or TRBV6-3 and J is TRBJ2-2; D is perhaps TRBD2 (6 bases). V was pared by 2 bases and J by 3 bases, with 13 bases between. The germline V gene has CDR1 MNHEY and CDR2 SVGEGT. The CDR3 has 16 residues. The CDR3: CASSYARPGDTGELFF. The CDR3 DNA reads TGTGCCAGCAGTTACGCACGGCCGGGGGACACCGGGGAGCTGTTTTTT.

The chain has TRBV7-3 and TRBJ1-1; no clear D gene. With 0 bases removed from V and 1 base from J, the gap between germline ends came to 3 bases. This CDR3 is built from 13 residues. CDR1 is SGHTA, CDR2 FQGTGA, per germline. The CDR3 bases are TGTGCCAGCAGCTTAACGGGGAACACTGAAGCTTTCTTT. Its protein is CASSLTGNTEAFF. Variable domain in full (rest from reference TRBV7-3 and TRBJ1-1): GAGVSQTPSNKVTEKGKYVELRCDPISGHTALYWYRQSLGQGPEFLIYFQGTGAADDSGLPNDRFFAVRPEGSVSTLKIQRTERGDSAVYLCASSLTGNTEAFFGQGTRLTVV.

This chain joins TRBV12-3 or TRBV12-4 and TRBJ1-2; D is unclear. Trimming cost V 3 bases and J 6 bases, with 5 bases left between them. The CDR3 is 11 amino acids. The CDR3 here is CASSLDDGYTF. The CDR3 DNA is TGTGCCAGCAGTTTGGACGATGGCTACACCTTC.

CDR3 sequence (DNA): TGTGCCAGCAGCTCCCCCCCCCGCCACAGAAATCAGCCCCAGCATTTT. Its translation: CASSSPPRHRNQPQHF. The chain links TRBV7-8 to TRBJ1-5; D unclear. The CDR3 is 16 residues long. CDR1 SGHVS and CDR2 FQNEAQ come from the germline V gene. V lost 4 bases and J 4 bases, leaving 17 bases between the germline ends.

J is TRBJ2-1 and V is TRBV7-2; weak D call: TRBD1 (6 bases). Trimming pared 5 bases from V and 5 bases from J, leaving 10 bases between. From germline, CDR1 is SGHTA and CDR2 FQGNSA. The CDR3 sequence is 13 residues long. The CDR3 coding sequence is TGTGCCAGCAGCCCCGGACAGCACAATGAGCAGTTCTTC. Translation: CASSPGQHNEQFF. The full variable domain, rest sourced from reference TRBV7-2 and TRBJ2-1, is GAGVSQSPSNKVTEKGKDVELRCDPISGHTALYWYRQSLGQGLEFLIYFQGNSAPDKSGLPSDRFSAERTGGSVSTLTIQRTQQEDSAVYLCASSPGQHNEQFFGPGTRLTVL.

Only a few counts were recorded for this clonotype. The chain uses TRBV20-1 and TRBJ1-1, with TRBD1 as a possible D gene (5 bases). The CDR3 sequence is 15 residues long. V shed 6 bases and J shed 0 bases, with 17 bases lying between them. Per the germline V gene, CDR1 is DFQATT and CDR2 is SNEGSKA (reference sequence). CDR3 sequence: CSAPGGGSLNTEAFF. The CDR3 DNA follows: TGCAGTGCCCCCGGGGGAGGGTCTTTGAACACTGAAGCTTTCTTT.

The rearrangement uses TRBV2 and TRBJ2-2; TRBD1 matches 9 bases. V lost 6 bases, J lost 4 bases, and 6 bases stayed unmatched. The CDR3 extends over 15 amino acids. Germline V gene lookup returns CDR1 SNHLY and CDR2 FYNNEI. CDR3 loop: CASRTKTGGTGELFF. CDR3 DNA sequence: TGTGCCAGCAGGACAAAGACAGGGGGCACCGGGGAGCTGTTTTTT.

This chain links TRBV24-1 with TRBJ1-2; TRBD1 matches 10 bases. The length of the CDR3 is 14 residues. The V gene's germline CDR1 is KGHDR and CDR2 SFDVKD. The V and J ends lost 4 bases and 8 bases, in that order; junction bases with no gene match: 6. The CDR3 sequence: CATSDPGQGRGYTF. The CDR3 region has the DNA TGTGCCACCAGTGACCCGGGACAGGGGCGGGGCTACACCTTC.

This clonotype was found a few times. V usage is TRBV5-6 and J usage is TRBJ2-3; tentative D call: TRBD1 (6 bases). The V and J ends lost 5 bases and 4 bases respectively, with 11 bases between them. The CDR3 spans 13 residues. Germline CDR1 reads SGHDT; CDR2 reads YYEEEE. CDR3 in DNA: TGTGCCAGCAGTAACAGGGTCCCAGATACGCAGTATTTT. Encoded protein: CASSNRVPDTQYF.

A few counts support this clonotype. This chain uses TRBV20-1 with TRBJ2-1, with D possibly being TRBD1 (7 bases). The CDR3 totals 14 residues. Germline V gene lookup returns CDR1 DFQATT and CDR2 SNEGSKA (reference sequence). V dropped 6 bases and J dropped 4 bases, with 16 bases sitting between them. The CDR3 reads CSAQGGRVYNEQFF. CDR3 coding DNA: TGCAGTGCCCAGGGGGGCAGGGTTTACAATGAGCAGTTCTTC.

A few counts support this clonotype. The chain joins TRBV20-1 to TRBJ1-3; the D is unclear. The germline CDR1 and CDR2 sequences are DFQATT and SNEGSKA (reference sequence). The CDR3 has 11 residues. V was pared by 6 bases and J by 2 bases, with 5 bases between. The DNA of the CDR3 is TGCAGTGCACGTACTGGAAACACCATATATTTT. Protein: CSARTGNTIYF.

This clonotype turned up a few times. This rearrangement joins TRBV6-5 to TRBJ1-6; no clear D gene. The CDR3 loop spans 12 amino acids. V was shortened by 0 bases and J by 9 bases, with 3 bases between the two germline ends. The V gene's germline CDR1 is MNHEY and CDR2 SVGAGI. CDR3 residues: CASSYSGSPLHF. DNA for the CDR3: TGTGCCAGCAGTTACTCGGGTTCACCCCTCCACTTT.

This clonotype showed up just a few times. The chain employs TRBV6-1 and TRBJ1-1; the match to TRBD1 covers 8 bases. V shed 4 bases, J shed 5 bases, and the junction held 6 bases outside the gene matches. This CDR3 is 14 amino acids long. Germline V gives CDR1 MNHNS, CDR2 SASEGT. The CDR3 DNA follows: TGTGCCAGCAGTGTAGACAGGGGAGGGACTGAAGCTTTCTTT. It yields the protein CASSVDRGGTEAFF.

This clonotype showed up just a few times. The chain recombines TRBV20-1 with TRBJ2-7; 8 bases map to TRBD2. The germline gives CDR1 DFQATT, CDR2 SNEGSKA (reference sequence). The CDR3 covers 16 residues. J was trimmed by 0 bases and V by 0 bases; bases with no gene match: 7. CDR3: CSARDPTSGNSYEQYF. CDR3 bases: TGCAGTGCTAGAGATCCAACTAGCGGAAACTCCTACGAGCAGTACTTC.

The genes are TRBV6-2 or TRBV6-3 and TRBJ2-3, with TRBD2 matching 16 bases. Germline CDR1 and CDR2: MNHEY and SVGEGT. This CDR3 is built from 17 residues. V was clipped by 6 bases and J by 3 bases; unmatched bases: 6. CDR3 residues: CASRPGLAGGGTDTQYF. The CDR3 region has the DNA TGTGCCAGCAGGCCGGGACTAGCGGGGGGGGGAACAGATACGCAGTATTTT.

A few counts support this clonotype. The chain employs TRBV6-1 and TRBJ1-2, with 7 nucleotides matching TRBD1. This CDR3 is built from 16 residues. J was trimmed by 5 bases and V by 5 bases; bases with no gene match: 14. CDR1 MNHNS and CDR2 SASEGT come from the germline V gene. The CDR3 DNA follows: TGTGCCAGCAGTAGCCGGACAGGACTTTACTATTATGGCTACACCTTC. Protein product: CASSSRTGLYYYGYTF.

As concerns this clonotype: The CDR3 end shows no conserved phenylalanine or tryptophan, and so a read error is likely. The chain couples TRBV20-1 to TRBJ2-3; 8 nucleotides agree with TRBD1. The CDR3 is made up of 14 amino acids. Looked up from germline, CDR1 is DFQATT and CDR2 is SNEGSKA (reference sequence). V lost 3 bases, J lost 2 bases, and 4 bases stayed unmatched. CDR3 coding DNA: TGCAGTGCTAGTTCCCAGGGGGCCACAGATACGCAGTATTCT. It yields the protein CSASSQGATDTQYS.

This clonotype was counted a single time. This chain joins TRBV7-9 and TRBJ2-5; D unresolved. The CDR3 length is 11 residues. Trimming stripped 4 bases from V and 5 bases from J, with 5 bases between. Germline CDR1 is SEHNR and CDR2 is FQNEAQ (reference sequence). In DNA form, the CDR3 reads TGTGCCAGCAGCTCCAGGGAGACCCAGTACTTC. Protein: CASSSRETQYF.